The 23 T cell receptor beta chains presented below share a single source sample, sequenced in a study of tumor and adjacent non-tumor tissue in lung cancer. TCRbeta libraries were built with three rounds of nested PCR, modified from ARM-PCR. TCRdb used MiXCR to reprocess the multiplex PCR reads, holding one entry per CDR3 protein. The sample has 100,000 to 120,000 distinct CDR3 sequences; 84% are singletons. No cell sorting was done before RNA was extracted from the tissue. Sequenced input: lung tumor tissue. The receptor set was obtained from a man between 70 and 80 years old with non-small cell lung cancer.

This clonotype was seen only once. The rearrangement links TRBV16 to TRBJ1-3; D not certain. The CDR3 has 16 residues. CDR1 and CDR2 from the germline V gene are KGHSY and FQNENV. Trimming left V 4 bases short and J 0 bases short, with 13 bases between. CDR3 coding DNA: TGTGCCAGCAGCCCTCAAAACGTAGGCTCTGGAAACACCATATATTTT. Protein product: CASSPQNVGSGNTIYF.

Details on this clonotype: The CDR3 does not close with the conserved phenylalanine or tryptophan, likely indicating a read error. The genes are TRBV12-3 or TRBV12-4 and TRBJ1-1; 10 bases fit TRBD1. This CDR3 has 15 amino acids. For the CDR3, the DNA is TGTACCAGCAGTGGACAGGGGGGCTTGAACACTGAAGCTTTCATT. It encodes CTSSGQGGLNTEAFI.

With regard to this clonotype: One end of the junction varies from germline; a read error may be responsible. This chain connects TRBV4-1 to TRBJ1-2; tentatively, D is TRBD1 (5 bases). The germline CDR1 and CDR2 sequences are MGHRA and YSYEKL. The CDR3 extends over 14 amino acids. The chain's CDR3 is CASSQEGISLGYTF. The CDR3 DNA reads as TGTGCCAGCAGCCAAGAGGGGATATCTTTAGGCTACACCTTC.

In its sample, this clonotype was seen many times. CDR3 DNA: TGTGCCAGCAGCCCAAGGCGAACTAGCGGGAGTGGCAATGAGCAGTTCTTC. Its translation: CASSPRRTSGSGNEQFF. The chain recombines TRBV28 with TRBJ2-1, with TRBD2 identical over 11 bases. V was pared by 6 bases and J by 6 bases, with 13 bases of the junction left unmatched. The CDR3 length is 17 residues. The germline gives CDR1 MDHEN, CDR2 SYDVKM.

Only one count was recorded for this clonotype. The junction departs from germline at one end; a sequencing error may be responsible. CDR3 region: CVSSFFSGRGTDTQYF. CDR3 in DNA: TGTGTCAGCAGTTTCTTCAGCGGGAGAGGAACAGATACACAGTATTTT. This chain uses TRBV28 with TRBJ2-3, with 8 bases fitting TRBD2. The CDR3 covers 16 residues. CDR1 and CDR2 from the germline V gene are MDHEN and SYDVKM.

On this clonotype: Compared with germline, one end of the junction differs, possibly owing to a read error. V usage is TRBV4-2 and J usage is TRBJ1-5; TRBD1 is a possible D gene (6 bases). Germline V CDR1 and CDR2: LGHNA, YNFKEQ. This CDR3 is 13 amino acids long. The DNA for the CDR3 is TGTGCCAGCTGCCAAGCGGACAGACGGCCCCAGCATTTT. Translating it yields CASCQADRRPQHF.

As regards this clonotype: Given the absence of the conserved phenylalanine or tryptophan at the CDR3 end, a read error is likely. This rearrangement joins TRBV11-3 to TRBJ1-1; 7 bases fit TRBD1. Germline trimming cut 5 bases from V and 7 bases from J; bases unmatched to any gene: 13. The CDR3 extends over 15 amino acids. From germline, CDR1 is SGHNT and CDR2 YENEEA. DNA of the CDR3: TGTGCCAGCAGCCCCACCACCGCAGGGGACAGTGAAGCTTTCCTT. Its translation: CASSPTTAGDSEAFL.

The chain joins TRBV6-5 to TRBJ2-5, with TRBD2 as a possible D gene (5 bases). Deletions cut 6 bases from V and 5 bases from J, with 13 bases between. Germline V CDR1 and CDR2: MNHEY, SVGAGI. CDR3 size: 13 residues. The CDR3 loop reads CASRLTRYETQYF. DNA of the CDR3: TGTGCCAGCAGACTTACTAGATACGAGACCCAGTACTTC.

This clonotype was seen a handful of times. This may come from a read error, since a much larger clone is one base off. The chain employs TRBV5-1 and TRBJ2-3; 11 bases match TRBD2. CDR3 length equals 15 residues. Germline V gene data show CDR1 as SGHRS and CDR2 as YFSETQ. CDR3 DNA sequence: TGCGCCAGCAGCTTGGTGCTAGCGGGGGGAGATATGCAGTATTTT. Translating it yields CASSLVLAGGDMQYF.

This clonotype was seen more than once but under ten times. This chain connects TRBV27 to TRBJ2-1; the match to TRBD1 covers 7 bases. The length of the CDR3 is 14 residues. Trimming took 5 bases from V and 9 from J; bases not matched to a gene: 10. Germline CDR1 MNHEY, CDR2 SMNVEV (reference sequence). The CDR3 DNA is TGTGCCAGCAGTCCGTGGGACAGTCAGGGTGAGCAGTTCTTC. It yields the protein CASSPWDSQGEQFF.

Comments on this clonotype: At one boundary the junction diverges from the germline segment, which might be a read error. The chain recombines TRBV6-2 or TRBV6-3 with TRBJ2-6; the D gene is possibly TRBD1 (8 bases). The CDR3 runs to 14 residues. Per the germline V gene, CDR1 is MNHEY and CDR2 is SVGEGT. The DNA for the CDR3 is TGTGCCAGCACTACAGGGGGAGGGGCCAACATCCTGACTTTC. Translation gives CASTTGGGANILTF.

In nucleotides, the CDR3 is TGTGCCAGCAGCCTGTCGGGACAAACCGGGGAGCTGTTTTTT. This gives the protein CASSLSGQTGELFF. The chain carries TRBV7-9 and TRBJ2-2; TRBD1 might be the D (6 bases). The CDR3 length is 14 residues. V was pared by 5 bases and J by 5 bases, with 12 bases between. Germline lookup yields CDR1 SEHNR and CDR2 FQNEAQ (reference sequence).

The chain uses TRBV6-5 and TRBJ2-7; the match to TRBD2 covers 8 bases. V was pared by 0 bases and J by 8 bases, with 12 bases of the junction left unmatched. The CDR3 runs to 16 residues. The germline V gene has CDR1 MNHEY and CDR2 SVGAGI. CDR3 nucleotides: TGTGCCAGCAGTTACTCTGCCGGGACTAGTGCTCGCCAGCAGTACTTC. This codes for CASSYSAGTSARQQYF.

In DNA, the CDR3 is TGCAGCGTTGGGACAGGGGGAGTAAATATGGACATTGAAGCTTTCTTT. It translates to CSVGTGGVNMDIEAFF. The V call is TRBV29-1, the J call TRBJ1-1, with 10 nucleotides matching TRBD1. The germline gives CDR1 SQVTM, CDR2 ANQGSEA. This CDR3 comprises 16 residues. The V and J ends lost 4 bases and 7 bases, in that order; junction bases with no gene match: 15.

Of note for this clonotype: A junction end diverges from the germline sequence, so it may reflect a read error. CDR3 protein: CTTATHGELFF. The CDR3 nucleotides are TGTACCACGGCGACCCACGGGGAGCTGTTCTTT. V and J are TRBV24-1 and TRBJ2-2, with a weak D call TRBD2 (5 bases). Germline V gene lookup returns CDR1 KGHDR and CDR2 SFDVKD. The CDR3 length is 11 residues.

Comment on this clonotype: The CDR3 does not close with the conserved phenylalanine or tryptophan, likely indicating a read error. The limits of the CDR3 on the DNA are not certain, so only TCRdb's listed CDR3 is given. The chain has TRBV12-3 or TRBV12-4 and TRBJ2-1; the tabulated D call, TRBD1, remains unverified against the DNA. Both ends counted, the CDR3 spans 14 residues. The CDR3 spells CASSLAGGSDGRFL.

This chain joins TRBV28 and TRBJ2-7; D remains unclear. Germline-derived CDR1 and CDR2 are MDHEN and SYDVKM. The CDR3 runs to 15 residues. V was shortened by 5 bases and J by 2 bases, with 16 bases between the two germline ends. The CDR3 is CASSRPVLRAYEQYF. The CDR3 DNA reads TGTGCCAGCAGTCGCCCGGTGCTAAGGGCCTACGAGCAGTACTTC.

This clonotype was found a few times. A read error may explain this, as a much larger clone is one base away. This rearrangement joins TRBV12-3 or TRBV12-4 to TRBJ2-5, with TRBD1 as a possible D gene (5 bases). CDR3 length: 13 amino acids. The CDR3 spells CAGSLSREETQYF. DNA for the CDR3: TGTGCCGGCAGTTTAAGCAGGGAAGAGACCCAGTACTTC.

With respect to this clonotype: This is likely a read error, given that the CDR3 carries no conserved phenylalanine or tryptophan at its end. The chain carries TRBV11-2 and TRBJ2-2; D is possibly TRBD1 (5 bases). This CDR3 region has 14 residues. In germline, CDR1 is SGHAT, CDR2 FQNNGV. The ends were cut back, 8 bases at V and 5 bases at J, with 15 bases in the middle. The CDR3, as DNA: TGTGCCAGCGAACAGACAGTAAGTACCGGGGAGCTGTTTCTT. Translation gives CASEQTVSTGELFL.

The rearrangement links TRBV6-5 to TRBJ1-1, with 7 positions matching TRBD1. V lost 0 bases to trimming and J lost 4 bases; unmatched junction nucleotides: 5. Germline V lookup: CDR1 MNHEY, CDR2 SVGAGI. The CDR3 covers 15 residues. CDR3 DNA sequence: TGTGCCAGCAGTTACTCGACCGGGACAGTCACTGAAGCTTTCTTT. It yields the protein CASSYSTGTVTEAFF.

In this sample, this clonotype turned up once. Its ends do not fully match the called genes, so a read error is possible. Written as DNA, the CDR3 is TGCAGCGCCAAGCCCTGCCTCCAGAGAAGTCAAGAGACCCAGTATTTC. This codes for CSAKPCLQRSQETQYF. The chain is built from TRBV29-1 and TRBJ2-5, with no clear D. This CDR3 spans 16 amino acids. Germline CDR1 reads SQVTM; CDR2 reads ANQGSEA.

Regarding this clonotype: The conserved phenylalanine or tryptophan normally closing the CDR3 is absent here, so this likely arose from a read error. This chain joins TRBV29-1 and TRBJ2-5; 9 nucleotides line up with TRBD1. Germline V gene lookup returns CDR1 SQVTM and CDR2 ANQGSEA. This CDR3 region has 12 residues. The chain's CDR3 is CSIETGGETQYS. For the CDR3, the DNA is TGCAGCATTGAGACAGGGGGGGAGACCCAGTACTCC.

The chain recombines TRBV11-2 with TRBJ2-7; D unresolved. V shed 9 bases and J shed 6 bases, with 18 bases lying between them. Germline V gene lookup returns CDR1 SGHAT and CDR2 FQNNGV. This CDR3 is built from 13 residues. CDR3 sequence: CARSHRTEREQYF. The DNA for the CDR3 is TGTGCCAGGAGCCACCGGACCGAGCGCGAGCAGTACTTC.